This entry is about one T cell receptor (beta chain). Its antigen specificity is not known. Nothing much larger sits one base from this clone, and base qualities are not available. TCRbeta CDR3 regions were amplified from genomic DNA by means of the immunoSEQ Assay, a bias-controlled multiplex PCR. In the original analysis: The number of nucleated cells in each sample was estimated from the amplification of reference gene primers within the assay. Sequence reads were collapsed and filtered to measure the absolute abundance of every unique TCRbeta CDR3 rearrangement. For each sample, productive Simpson clonality was calculated as the square root of Simpson's diversity index over productive rearrangements. TCRdb provides this immuneACCESS table in a form limited to in-frame rearrangements. Some clones are lacking; in checked studies, under half of them reflect an unresolved V gene, and why the rest are absent is not known. The V and J calls and clone size are taken from that table; D and trimming were inferred from the DNA. The table for this sample lists about 320,000 clones; roughly 89% of them were counted only once. The ten largest clones capture roughly 5.3% of the sample.

The data originate from a study of blood T cell repertoires in COVID-19 (dated by TCRdb to between 2020 and 2021). Study-wide context: The collaborator samples originated in the United States, Italy and Spain and spanned the acute and convalescent phases of COVID-19. Where available, HLA class I and class II types were obtained from metadata supplied by the sample provider rather than from assay-based typing. Subjects who had been exposed to COVID-19, were actively infected with it, or had recovered from it provided the deeply sampled blood TCRbeta repertoires that made up the dataset. Nearly every sample came with metadata listing a de-identified subject ID, COVID-19 status, age in years and sex. The repertoires were made available in a free public database intended to serve as a resource for research on the immune response to SARS-CoV-2. The material from the prospective study consisted of cDNA or gDNA derived from T cells, B-cell-depleted T cells, or PBMCs. Samples were obtained from the ongoing ImmuneRACE study (first 160 participants) and from roughly 1,300 subjects provided by 6 global collaborators. Study-level results and caveats: The amount of clinical and demographic metadata varied by source and participant and was provided uncurated.

CDR1 and CDR2, per the germline V gene (reference sequence), are SGHNT and YYREEE. Inclusive of the bounding cysteine and phenylalanine, the CDR3 is 15 residues long. Only the CDR3 part of the read is kept: 45 bases, read in frame from the first base. V loses 3 bases at its end and J loses 2 bases; junction bases beyond the gene matches: 6. Participants in the prospective study were enrolled through a virtual design, were aged about 18 to 100 years, and lived in approximately 25 United States geographic areas. In the prospective study, cohorts were assigned on the basis of participant-reported clinical history obtained from a screening survey and a study questionnaire. Recovered participants in ImmuneRACE Cohort 3 were defined by two consecutive negative NP/OP PCR tests, clearance by a healthcare professional, or resolution of symptoms. In the prospective study, mobile phlebotomists collected whole blood, serum and a nasopharyngeal or oropharyngeal swab from each participant. Participants in the prospective study had the option to provide additional blood draws and questionnaires over a 2-month period. Before DNA extraction, blood samples from the prospective study were shipped at room temperature or frozen.

The rearranged chain carries TRBV5-4 and TRBJ2-5; 8 middle bases align to TRBD2. The receptor's source is a man aged 60 to 69 who had recovered from COVID-19. Sequences were obtained from PBMCs or T cells enriched from blood (not recorded which). The nucleotide sequence is TGTGCCAGCAGCTCCGGGACTAGTGTTCAAGAGACCCAGTACTTC. This translates into CASSSGTSVQETQYF.